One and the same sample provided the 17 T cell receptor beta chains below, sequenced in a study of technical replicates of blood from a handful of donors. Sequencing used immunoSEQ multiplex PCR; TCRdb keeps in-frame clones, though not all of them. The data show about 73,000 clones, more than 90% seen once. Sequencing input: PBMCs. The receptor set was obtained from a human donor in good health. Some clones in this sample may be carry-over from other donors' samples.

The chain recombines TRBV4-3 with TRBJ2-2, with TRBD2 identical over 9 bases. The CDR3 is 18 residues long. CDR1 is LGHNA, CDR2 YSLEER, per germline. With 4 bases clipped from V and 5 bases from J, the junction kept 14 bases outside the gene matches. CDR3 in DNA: TGCGCCAGCAGCCCCAGAGAGAGCGGGGGGCTCCGTACCGGGGAGCTGTTTTTT. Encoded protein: CASSPRESGGLRTGELFF.

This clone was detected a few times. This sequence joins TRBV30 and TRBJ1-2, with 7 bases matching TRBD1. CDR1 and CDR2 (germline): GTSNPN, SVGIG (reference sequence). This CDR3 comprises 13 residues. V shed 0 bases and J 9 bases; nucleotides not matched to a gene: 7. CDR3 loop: CAWSVQGGLSYTF. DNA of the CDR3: TGTGCCTGGAGTGTTCAGGGGGGTTTGAGCTACACCTTC.

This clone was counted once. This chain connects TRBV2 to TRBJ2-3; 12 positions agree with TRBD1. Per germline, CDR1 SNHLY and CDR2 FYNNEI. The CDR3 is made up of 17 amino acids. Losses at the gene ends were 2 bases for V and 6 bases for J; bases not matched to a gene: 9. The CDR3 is CASSENSGTGGSDTQYF. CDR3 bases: TGTGCCAGCAGTGAAAATTCCGGGACAGGGGGCAGTGATACGCAGTATTTT.

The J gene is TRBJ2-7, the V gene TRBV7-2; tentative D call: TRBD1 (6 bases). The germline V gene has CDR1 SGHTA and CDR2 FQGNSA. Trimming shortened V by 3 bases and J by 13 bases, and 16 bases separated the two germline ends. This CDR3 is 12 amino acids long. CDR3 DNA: TGTGCCAGCAGCTTGGCACGTGGGACAAATTACTTC. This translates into CASSLARGTNYF. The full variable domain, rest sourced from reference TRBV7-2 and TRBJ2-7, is GAGVSQSPSNKVTEKGKDVELRCDPISGHTALYWYRQSLGQGLEFLIYFQGNSAPDKSGLPSDRFSAERTGGSVSTLTIQRTQQEDSAVYLCASSLARGTNYFGPGTRLTVT.

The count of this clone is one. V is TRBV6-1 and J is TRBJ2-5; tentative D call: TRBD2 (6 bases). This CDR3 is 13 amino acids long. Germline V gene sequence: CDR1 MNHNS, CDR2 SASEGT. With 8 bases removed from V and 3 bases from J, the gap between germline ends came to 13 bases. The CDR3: CASRYRGKETQYF. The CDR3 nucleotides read TGTGCCAGCCGATACCGGGGGAAAGAGACCCAGTACTTC.

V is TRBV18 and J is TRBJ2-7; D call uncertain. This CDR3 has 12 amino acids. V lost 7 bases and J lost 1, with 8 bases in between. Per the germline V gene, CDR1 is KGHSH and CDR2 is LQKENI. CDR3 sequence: CASFSLSYEQYF. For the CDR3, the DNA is TGTGCCAGCTTTTCCCTATCCTACGAGCAGTACTTC. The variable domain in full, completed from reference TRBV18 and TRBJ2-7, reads NAGVMQNPRHLVRRRGQEARLRCSPMKGHSHVYWYRQLPEEGLKFMVYLQKENIIDESGMPKERFSAEFPKEGPSILRIQQVVRGDSAAYFCASFSLSYEQYFGPGTRLTVT.

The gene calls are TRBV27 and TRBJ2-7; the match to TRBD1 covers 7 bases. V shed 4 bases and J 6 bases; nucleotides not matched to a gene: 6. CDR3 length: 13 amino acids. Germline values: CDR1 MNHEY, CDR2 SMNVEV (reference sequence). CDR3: CASSSYRGIEQYF. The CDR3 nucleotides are TGTGCCAGCAGTTCTTACAGGGGAATCGAGCAGTACTTC.

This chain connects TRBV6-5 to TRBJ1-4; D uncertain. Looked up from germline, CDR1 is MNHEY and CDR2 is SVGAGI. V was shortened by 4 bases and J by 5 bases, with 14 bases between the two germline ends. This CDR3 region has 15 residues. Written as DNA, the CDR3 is TGTGCCAGCAGTTTAGCCGGGTCCGCGAATGAAAAACTGTTTTTT. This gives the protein CASSLAGSANEKLFF.

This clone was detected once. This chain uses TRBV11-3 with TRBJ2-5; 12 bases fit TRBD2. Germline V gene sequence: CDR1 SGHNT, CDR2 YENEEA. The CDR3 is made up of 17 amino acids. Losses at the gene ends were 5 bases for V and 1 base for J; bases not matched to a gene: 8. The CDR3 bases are TGTGCCAGCAGCCCGGGGACTAGCGGGCTCCTCCAAGAGACCCAGTACTTC. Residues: CASSPGTSGLLQETQYF.

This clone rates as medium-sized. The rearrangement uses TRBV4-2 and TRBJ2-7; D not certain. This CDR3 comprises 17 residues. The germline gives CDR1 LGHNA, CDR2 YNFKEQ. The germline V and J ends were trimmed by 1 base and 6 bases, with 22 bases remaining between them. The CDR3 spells CASSQVLYSLSYPEQYF. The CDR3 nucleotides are TGTGCCAGCAGCCAAGTGTTGTACTCGTTGAGTTATCCCGAGCAGTACTTC.

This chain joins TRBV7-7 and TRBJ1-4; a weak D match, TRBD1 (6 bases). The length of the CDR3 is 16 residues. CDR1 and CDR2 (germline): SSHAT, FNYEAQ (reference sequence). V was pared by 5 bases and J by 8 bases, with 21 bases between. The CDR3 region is CASSNQGQVGGEKLFF. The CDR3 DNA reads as TGTGCCAGCAGCAATCAGGGGCAGGTCGGGGGGGAAAAACTGTTTTTT. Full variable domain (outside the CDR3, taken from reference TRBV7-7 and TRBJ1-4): GAGVSQSPRYKVTKRGQDVTLRCDPISSHATLYWYQQALGQGPEFLTYFNYEAQPDKSGLPSDRFSAERPEGSISTLTIQRTEQRDSAMYRCASSNQGQVGGEKLFFGSGTQLSVL.

CDR3 region: CASSLLGELGEQYF. CDR3 coding DNA: TGTGCCAGCAGCTTGCTCGGGGAATTAGGCGAGCAGTACTTC. The rearrangement links TRBV5-5 to TRBJ2-7; tentatively, D is TRBD2 (5 bases). This CDR3 comprises 14 residues. Germline V CDR1 and CDR2: SGHKS, YYEKEE (reference sequence). V lost 1 base and J lost 6, with 14 bases in between.

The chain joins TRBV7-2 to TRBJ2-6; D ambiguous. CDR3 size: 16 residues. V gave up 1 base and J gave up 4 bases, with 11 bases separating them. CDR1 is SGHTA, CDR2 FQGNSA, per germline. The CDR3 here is CASSLVSTLGANVLTF. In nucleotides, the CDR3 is TGTGCCAGCAGCTTAGTATCTACCCTAGGGGCCAACGTCCTGACTTTC.

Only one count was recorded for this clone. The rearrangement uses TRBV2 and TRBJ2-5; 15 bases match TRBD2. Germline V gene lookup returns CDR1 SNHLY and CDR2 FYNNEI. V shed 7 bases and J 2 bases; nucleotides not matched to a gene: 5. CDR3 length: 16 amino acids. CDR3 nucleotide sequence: TGTGCCAGCAACCTGGGACTAGCGGGGGGACAAGAGACCCAGTACTTC. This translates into CASNLGLAGGQETQYF.

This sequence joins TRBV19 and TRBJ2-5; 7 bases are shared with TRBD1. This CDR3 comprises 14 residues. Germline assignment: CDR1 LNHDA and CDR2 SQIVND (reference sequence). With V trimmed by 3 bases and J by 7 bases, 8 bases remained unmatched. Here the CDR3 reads CASSIRDRETTQYF. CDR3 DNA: TGTGCCAGTAGTATCCGAGACAGGGAAACGACCCAGTACTTC.

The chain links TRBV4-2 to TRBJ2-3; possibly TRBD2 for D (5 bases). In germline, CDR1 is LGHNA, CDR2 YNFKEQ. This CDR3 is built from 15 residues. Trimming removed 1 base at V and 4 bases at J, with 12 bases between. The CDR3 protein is CASSQAQVGADTQYF. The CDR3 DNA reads TGTGCCAGCAGCCAAGCTCAGGTCGGGGCAGATACGCAGTATTTT.

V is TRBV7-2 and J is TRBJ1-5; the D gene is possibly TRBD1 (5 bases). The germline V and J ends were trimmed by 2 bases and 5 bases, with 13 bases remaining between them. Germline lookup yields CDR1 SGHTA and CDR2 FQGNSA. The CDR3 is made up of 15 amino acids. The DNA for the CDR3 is TGTGCCAGCAGCTTATTGCAGGGATATTATCAGCCCCAGCATTTT. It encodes CASSLLQGYYQPQHF.